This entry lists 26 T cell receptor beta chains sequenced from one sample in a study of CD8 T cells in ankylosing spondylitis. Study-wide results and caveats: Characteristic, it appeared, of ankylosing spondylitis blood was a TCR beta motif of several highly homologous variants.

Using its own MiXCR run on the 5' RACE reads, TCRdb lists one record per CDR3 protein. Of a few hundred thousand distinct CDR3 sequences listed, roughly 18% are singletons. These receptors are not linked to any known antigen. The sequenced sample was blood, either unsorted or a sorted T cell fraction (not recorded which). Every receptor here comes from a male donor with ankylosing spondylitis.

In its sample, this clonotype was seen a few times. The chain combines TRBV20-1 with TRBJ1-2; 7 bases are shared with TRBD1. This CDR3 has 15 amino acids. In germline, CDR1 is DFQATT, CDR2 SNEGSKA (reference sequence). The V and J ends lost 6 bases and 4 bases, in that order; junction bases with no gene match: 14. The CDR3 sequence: CSAPNGGPGGYGYTF. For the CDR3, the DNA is TGCAGTGCACCGAATGGGGGCCCAGGGGGCTATGGCTACACCTTC.

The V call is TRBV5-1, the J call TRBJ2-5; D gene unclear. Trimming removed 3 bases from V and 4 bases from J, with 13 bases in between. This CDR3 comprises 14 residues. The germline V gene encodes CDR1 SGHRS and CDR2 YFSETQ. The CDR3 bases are TGCGCCAGCAGCTCCCGACGCGCCCGAGAGACCCAGTACTTC. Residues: CASSSRRARETQYF.

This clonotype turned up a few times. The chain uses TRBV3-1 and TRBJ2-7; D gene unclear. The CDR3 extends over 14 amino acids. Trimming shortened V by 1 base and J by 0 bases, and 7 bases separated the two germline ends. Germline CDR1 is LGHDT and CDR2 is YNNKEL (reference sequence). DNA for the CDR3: TGTGCCAGCAGCCAAGCTGTCGTCTCCTACGAGCAGTACTTC. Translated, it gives CASSQAVVSYEQYF.

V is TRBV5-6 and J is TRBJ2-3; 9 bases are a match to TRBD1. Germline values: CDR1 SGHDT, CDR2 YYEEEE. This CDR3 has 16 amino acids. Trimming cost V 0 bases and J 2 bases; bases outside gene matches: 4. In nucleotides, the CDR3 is TGTGCCAGCAGCTTGGTAGGGACAGGGTTCACAGATACGCAGTATTTT. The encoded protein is CASSLVGTGFTDTQYF. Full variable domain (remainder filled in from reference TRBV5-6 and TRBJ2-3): DAGVTQSPTHLIKTRGQQVTLRCSPKSGHDTVSWYQQALGQGPQFIFQYYEEEERQRGNFPDRFSGHQFPNYSSELNVNALLLGDSALYLCASSLVGTGFTDTQYFGPGTRLTVL.

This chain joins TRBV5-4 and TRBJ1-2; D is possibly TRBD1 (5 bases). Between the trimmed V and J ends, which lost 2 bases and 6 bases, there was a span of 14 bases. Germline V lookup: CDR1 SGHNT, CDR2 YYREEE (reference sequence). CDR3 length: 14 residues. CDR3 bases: TGTGCCAGCAGCTTTACACAGGAGACTCATGGCTACACCTTC. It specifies CASSFTQETHGYTF.

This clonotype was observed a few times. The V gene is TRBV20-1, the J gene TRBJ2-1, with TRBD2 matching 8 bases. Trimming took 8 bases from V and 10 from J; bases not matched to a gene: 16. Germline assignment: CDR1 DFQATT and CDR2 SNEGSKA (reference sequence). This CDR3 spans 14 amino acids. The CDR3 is CSSRVASGGREQFF. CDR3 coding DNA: TGCAGTTCTCGGGTTGCGTCGGGAGGGCGCGAGCAGTTCTTC.

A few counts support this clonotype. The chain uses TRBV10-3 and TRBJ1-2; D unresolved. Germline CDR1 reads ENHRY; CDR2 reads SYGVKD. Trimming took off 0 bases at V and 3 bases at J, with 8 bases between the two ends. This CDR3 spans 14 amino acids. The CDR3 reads CAISESEAYYGYTF. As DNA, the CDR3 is TGTGCCATCAGTGAGTCAGAAGCTTACTATGGCTACACCTTC.

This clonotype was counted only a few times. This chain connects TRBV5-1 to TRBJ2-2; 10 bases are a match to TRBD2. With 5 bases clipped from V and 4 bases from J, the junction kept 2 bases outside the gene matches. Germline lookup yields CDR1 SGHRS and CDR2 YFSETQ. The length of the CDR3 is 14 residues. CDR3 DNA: TGCGCCAGCAGATCTAGCGGGAGCACCGGGGAGCTGTTTTTT. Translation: CASRSSGSTGELFF.

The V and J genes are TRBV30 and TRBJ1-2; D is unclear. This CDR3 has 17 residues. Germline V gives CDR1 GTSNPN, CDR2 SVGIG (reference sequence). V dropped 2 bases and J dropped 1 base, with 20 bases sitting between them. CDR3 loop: CAWSLDAFDRVNYGYTF. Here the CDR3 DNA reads TGTGCCTGGAGTCTCGATGCTTTCGACCGTGTTAACTATGGCTACACCTTC.

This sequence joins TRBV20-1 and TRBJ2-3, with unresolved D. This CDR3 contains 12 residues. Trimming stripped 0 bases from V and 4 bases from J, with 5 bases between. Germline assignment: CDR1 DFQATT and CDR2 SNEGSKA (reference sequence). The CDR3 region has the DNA TGCAGTGCTAGAGAGGAAGCAGATACGCAGTATTTT. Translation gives CSAREEADTQYF.

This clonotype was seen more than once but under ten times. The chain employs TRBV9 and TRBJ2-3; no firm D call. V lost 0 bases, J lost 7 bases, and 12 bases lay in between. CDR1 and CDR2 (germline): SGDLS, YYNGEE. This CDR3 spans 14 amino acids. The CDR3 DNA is TGTGCCAGCAGCGTAGCTGGCGGCATTAATACGCAGTATTTT. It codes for CASSVAGGINTQYF.

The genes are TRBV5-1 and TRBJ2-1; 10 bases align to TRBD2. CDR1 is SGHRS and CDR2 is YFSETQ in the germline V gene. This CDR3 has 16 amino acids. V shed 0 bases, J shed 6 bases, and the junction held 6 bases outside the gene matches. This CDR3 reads CASSLGASGSLNEQFF. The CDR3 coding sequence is TGCGCCAGCAGCTTGGGGGCTAGCGGGAGTCTCAATGAGCAGTTCTTC.

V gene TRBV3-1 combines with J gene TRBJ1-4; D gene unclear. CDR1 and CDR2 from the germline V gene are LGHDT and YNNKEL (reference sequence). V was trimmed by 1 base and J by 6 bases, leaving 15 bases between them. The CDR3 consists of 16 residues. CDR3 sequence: CASSQGSRGSDEKLFF. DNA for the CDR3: TGTGCCAGCAGCCAAGGATCTAGAGGATCTGATGAAAAACTGTTTTTT. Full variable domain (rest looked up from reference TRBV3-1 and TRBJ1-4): DTAVSQTPKYLVTQMGNDKSIKCEQNLGHDTMYWYKQDSKKFLKIMFSYNNKELIINETVPNRFSPKSPDKAHLNLHINSLELGDSAVYFCASSQGSRGSDEKLFFGSGTQLSVL.

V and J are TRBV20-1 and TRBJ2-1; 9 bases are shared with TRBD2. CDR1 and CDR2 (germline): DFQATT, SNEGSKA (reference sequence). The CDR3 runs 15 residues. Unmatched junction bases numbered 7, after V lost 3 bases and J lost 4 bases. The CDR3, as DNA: TGCAGTGCTAGGGCGGGAGGGCCGATATACAATGAGCAGTTCTTC. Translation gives CSARAGGPIYNEQFF.

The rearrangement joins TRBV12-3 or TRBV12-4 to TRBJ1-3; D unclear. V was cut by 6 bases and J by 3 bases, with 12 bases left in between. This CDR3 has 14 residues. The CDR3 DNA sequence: TGTGCCAGCAGGGCGGGATCGGGTGGAAACACCATATATTTT. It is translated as CASRAGSGGNTIYF.

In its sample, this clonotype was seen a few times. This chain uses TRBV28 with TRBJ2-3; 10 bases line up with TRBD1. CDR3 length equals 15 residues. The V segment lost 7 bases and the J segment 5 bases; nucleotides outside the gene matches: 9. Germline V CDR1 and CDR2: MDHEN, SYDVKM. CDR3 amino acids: CASIPTTGGRDTQYF. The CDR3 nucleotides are TGTGCCAGCATTCCCACGACAGGGGGCAGAGATACGCAGTATTTT.

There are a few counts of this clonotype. CDR3 region: CASSESGTGLYTQHF. CDR3 sequence (DNA): TGTGCCAGCAGTGAATCCGGGACAGGGCTCTACACCCAGCATTTT. V gene TRBV25-1 combines with J gene TRBJ1-5; 9 bases map to TRBD1. Losses at the gene ends were 1 base for V and 11 bases for J; bases not matched to a gene: 9. The CDR3 is 15 residues long. CDR1 and CDR2 (germline): MGHDK, SYGVNS. Variable domain in full (rest from reference TRBV25-1 and TRBJ1-5): EADIYQTPRYLVIGTGKKITLECSQTMGHDKMYWYQQDPGMELHLIHYSYGVNSTEKGDLSSESTVSRIRTEHFPLTLESARPSHTSQYLCASSESGTGLYTQHFGDGTRLSIL.

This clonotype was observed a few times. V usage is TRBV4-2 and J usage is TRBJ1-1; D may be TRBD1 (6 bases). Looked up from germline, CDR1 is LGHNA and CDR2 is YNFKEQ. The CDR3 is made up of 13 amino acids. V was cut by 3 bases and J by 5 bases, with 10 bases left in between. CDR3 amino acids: CASSQNRVTEAFF. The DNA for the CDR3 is TGTGCCAGCAGCCAGAACAGGGTGACTGAAGCTTTCTTT.

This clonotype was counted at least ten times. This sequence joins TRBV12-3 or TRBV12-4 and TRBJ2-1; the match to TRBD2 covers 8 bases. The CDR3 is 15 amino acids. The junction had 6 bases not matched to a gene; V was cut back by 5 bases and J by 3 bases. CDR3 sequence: CASSPNSGIYNEQFF. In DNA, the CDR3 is TGTGCCAGCAGTCCCAATAGCGGGATCTACAATGAGCAGTTCTTC.

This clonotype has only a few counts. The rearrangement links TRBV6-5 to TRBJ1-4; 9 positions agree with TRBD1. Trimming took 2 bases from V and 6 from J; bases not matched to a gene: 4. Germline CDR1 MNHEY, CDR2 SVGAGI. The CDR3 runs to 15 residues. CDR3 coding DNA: TGTGCCAGCAGTTACACGGGACAGGGCTATGAAAAACTGTTTTTT. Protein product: CASSYTGQGYEKLFF.

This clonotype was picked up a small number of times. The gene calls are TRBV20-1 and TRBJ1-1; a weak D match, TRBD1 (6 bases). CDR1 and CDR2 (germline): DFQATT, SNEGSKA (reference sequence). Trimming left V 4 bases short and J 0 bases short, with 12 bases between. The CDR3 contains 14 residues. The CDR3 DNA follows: TGCAGTGCTAACGAACAGGGTATGAACACTGAAGCTTTCTTT. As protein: CSANEQGMNTEAFF.

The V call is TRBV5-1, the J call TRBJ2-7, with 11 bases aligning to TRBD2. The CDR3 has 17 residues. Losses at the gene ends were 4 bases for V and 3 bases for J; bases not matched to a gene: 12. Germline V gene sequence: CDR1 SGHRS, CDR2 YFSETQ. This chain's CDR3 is CASSPGQGTSGYYEQYF. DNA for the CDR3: TGCGCCAGCAGCCCCGGACAGGGGACTAGCGGATACTACGAGCAGTACTTC.

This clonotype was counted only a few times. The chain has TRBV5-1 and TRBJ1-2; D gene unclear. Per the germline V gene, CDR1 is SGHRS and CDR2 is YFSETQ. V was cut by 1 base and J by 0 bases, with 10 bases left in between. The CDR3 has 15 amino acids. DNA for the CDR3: TGCGCCAGCAGCTTGTTAGCCGGATCTAACTATGGCTACACCTTC. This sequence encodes CASSLLAGSNYGYTF. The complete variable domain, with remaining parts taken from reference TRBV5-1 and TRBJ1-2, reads KAGVTQTPRYLIKTRGQQVTLSCSPISGHRSVSWYQQTPGQGLQFLFEYFSETQRNKGNFPGRFSGRQFSNSRSEMNVSTLELGDSALYLCASSLLAGSNYGYTFGSGTRLTVV.

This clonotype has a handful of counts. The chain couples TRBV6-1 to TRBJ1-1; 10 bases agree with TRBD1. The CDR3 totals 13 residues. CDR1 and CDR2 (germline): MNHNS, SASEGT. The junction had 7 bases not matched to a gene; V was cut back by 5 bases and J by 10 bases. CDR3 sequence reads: CASSPRDRGTAFF. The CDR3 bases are TGTGCCAGCAGTCCTCGGGACAGGGGTACAGCTTTCTTT.

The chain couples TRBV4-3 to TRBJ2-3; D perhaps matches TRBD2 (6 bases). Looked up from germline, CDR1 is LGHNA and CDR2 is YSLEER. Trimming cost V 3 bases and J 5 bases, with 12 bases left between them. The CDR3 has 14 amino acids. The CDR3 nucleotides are TGCGCCAGCAGCCAGTCGTCCGGGGGAGATACGCAGTATTTT. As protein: CASSQSSGGDTQYF.

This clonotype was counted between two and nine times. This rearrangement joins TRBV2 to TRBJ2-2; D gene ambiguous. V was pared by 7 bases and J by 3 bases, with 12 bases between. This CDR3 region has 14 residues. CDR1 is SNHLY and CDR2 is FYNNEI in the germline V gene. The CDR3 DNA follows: TGTGCCAGCACCGTCCTAGACGACACCGGGGAGCTGTTTTTT. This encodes CASTVLDDTGELFF.